These T cell receptor beta chains were read from a single sample in a study of T cell changes during pregnancy in multiple sclerosis. Assay: immunoSEQ multiplex PCR; the TCRdb copy retains only in-frame clones and omits some. The table has 35,000 or so clones, about 91% seen once. Sample: CD4+ T cells from peripheral blood mononuclear cells, taken after pregnancy. Receptors originate from a female donor with multiple sclerosis, enrolled in a pregnancy study. Each CDR3 is given without its conserved first and last residue.

V,CDR3
TRBV9,ASSVRRLEQY
TRBV7-9,ASSPSFGTSVSYEQY
TRBV14,ASSQTGKNTEAF
TRBV18,ASSPGQGGSYEQY
TRBV5-1,ASSFRDRASDIQY
TRBV7-3,ASSFRLAGAHEQF
TRBV11-2,ASSRGPYNEQF
TRBV5-1,ASSSGTDTQY
TRBV4-1,ASSQALDTQY
TRBV18,ASSRRQGDEGYT
TRBV7-9,ASSGLLGGYT
TRBV5-1,ASSSTGKPEKLF
TRBV7-6,ASSPSSGATDTQY
TRBV10-3,AAHARGSSYNEQF
TRBV7-2,ASSLWGGQETQY
TRBV19,ASSMEGRGYNEQF
TRBV9,ASSSGLGSEKLF
TRBV2,ASDRGLWVNTEAF
TRBV2,ASSERNRGQSGRQRGEQY
TRBV5-5,ASSSPAGVGEQY
TRBV6-5,ASRERGDYNEQF
TRBV19,ASSEGSGQQF
TRBV7-2,ASSLTGANTEAF
TRBV30,AWGQGITEAF
TRBV19,ASSKPTGGRETQY
TRBV25-1,ASSQGGLTNYGYT